One and the same sample provided the 13 T cell receptor beta chains below, sequenced in a study of spatial heterogeneity in lung cancer. TCRdb reanalysed the 5' RACE reads using MiXCR and keeps one entry per CDR3 protein. The data show roughly 71,000 distinct CDR3 sequences, with less than 9.5% seen just once and more than 1.5% held by the top ten. This sample's time point: blood at routine non-recurrence follow-up after resection. The sequencing used PBMCs, collected at follow-up. The receptor set was obtained from a female donor with early-stage non-small cell lung cancer.

This clonotype was counted only a few times. This chain uses TRBV7-9 with TRBJ2-3, with D possibly called TRBD1 or TRBD2 (5 bases each). Looked up from germline, CDR1 is SEHNR and CDR2 is FQNEAQ (reference sequence). V gave up 8 bases and J gave up 5 bases, with 11 bases separating them. The CDR3 length is 12 residues. CDR3 nucleotide sequence: TGTGCCAGCTCTCGGGGCGAAGATACGCAGTATTTT. Its protein is CASSRGEDTQYF. The full variable domain, with the rest looked up from reference TRBV7-9 and TRBJ2-3, is DTGVSQNPRHKITKRGQNVTFRCDPISEHNRLYWYRQTLGQGPEFLTYFQNEAQLEKSRLLSDRFSAERPKGSFSTLEIQRTEQGDSAMYLCASSRGEDTQYFGPGTRLTVL.

This clonotype was observed at least ten times. V is TRBV6-5 and J is TRBJ2-7, with a possible D match to TRBD1 (5 bases). Trimming removed 3 bases at V and 2 bases at J, with 11 bases between. CDR1 and CDR2 (germline): MNHEY, SVGAGI. The CDR3 has 14 amino acids. The chain's CDR3 is CASSYGARTYEQYF. The CDR3, as DNA: TGTGCCAGCAGTTATGGGGCCCGAACCTACGAGCAGTACTTC.

This clonotype was seen many times. The chain combines TRBV7-3 with TRBJ2-5; D call uncertain. The germline V gene encodes CDR1 SGHTA and CDR2 FQGTGA. Trimming took off 5 bases at V and 0 bases at J, with 10 bases between the two ends. CDR3 length: 14 residues. CDR3 DNA sequence: TGTGCCAGCAGCCCTCACAAGTACCAAGAGACCCAGTACTTC. Translated, it gives CASSPHKYQETQYF.

This clonotype was observed at least ten times. This chain connects TRBV4-1 to TRBJ2-1, with D unresolved. V gave up 2 bases and J gave up 11 bases, with 10 bases separating them. The CDR3 has 12 residues. Germline V gives CDR1 MGHRA, CDR2 YSYEKL. The CDR3 protein is CASSQSPGQQFF. Written as DNA, the CDR3 is TGCGCCAGCAGCCAATCTCCTGGGCAGCAGTTCTTC.

This clonotype was observed at least ten times. This chain connects TRBV30 to TRBJ2-1, with no clear D. The CDR3 contains 13 residues. V was cut by 2 bases and J by 5 bases, with 10 bases left in between. Germline V gene sequence: CDR1 GTSNPN, CDR2 SVGIG (reference sequence). The CDR3 sequence: CAWSPTLDNEQFF. In nucleotides, the CDR3 is TGTGCCTGGAGTCCTACGCTCGACAATGAGCAGTTCTTC.

This clonotype was picked up many times. V gene TRBV20-1 combines with J gene TRBJ1-5; D is unresolved. The V gene's germline CDR1 is DFQATT and CDR2 SNEGSKA (reference sequence). Trimming stripped 0 bases from V and 6 bases from J, with 9 bases between. The CDR3 is 13 residues long. Here the CDR3 DNA reads TGCAGTGCTAGAGATCCCGGCCCTCAGCCCCAGCATTTT. It yields the protein CSARDPGPQPQHF.

This clonotype was seen a handful of times. This chain links TRBV24-1 with TRBJ2-1; D not certain. V lost 4 bases and J 8 bases, leaving 11 bases between the germline ends. CDR3 length: 13 amino acids. Germline CDR1 KGHDR, CDR2 SFDVKD. The CDR3 DNA is TGTGCCACCAGTGACGCAGGTCGCCATGAGCAGTTCTTC. Its protein product is CATSDAGRHEQFF.

Comment on this clonotype: A much larger clone lies one base from this, so it may be a read error. This chain connects TRBV10-3 to TRBJ1-5, with D unclear. The V end lost 2 bases, the J end lost 3 bases, and 5 bases lay between the germline ends. Per the germline V gene, CDR1 is ENHRY and CDR2 is SYGVKD. The CDR3 runs to 13 residues. CDR3 in amino acids: CAISEGNNQPQHF. CDR3 DNA sequence: TGTGCCATCAGTGAGGGTAACAATCAGCCCCAGCATTTT.

The V call is TRBV28, the J call TRBJ2-1, with D perhaps TRBD1 or TRBD2 (5 bases each). Germline CDR1 is MDHEN and CDR2 is SYDVKM. Deletions cut 7 bases from V and 0 bases from J, with 13 bases between. The CDR3 totals 15 residues. For the CDR3, the DNA is TGTGCCAGCAATGAAGGGGAGAGCTCCTACAATGAGCAGTTCTTC. Translation gives CASNEGESSYNEQFF.

This clonotype was seen at least ten times. The V call is TRBV29-1, the J call TRBJ1-2; D perhaps matches TRBD1 (5 bases). Germline V gene data show CDR1 as SQVTM and CDR2 as ANQGSEA. This CDR3 contains 13 residues. Trimming took 5 bases from V and 6 from J, leaving 16 bases between them. This CDR3 is CSVPGTNGNGYTF. CDR3 DNA sequence: TGCAGCGTTCCCGGGACCAACGGGAATGGCTACACCTTC.

Many counts were recorded for this clonotype. The rearrangement joins TRBV5-1 to TRBJ1-2, with D possibly TRBD1 on 5 matching bases. The CDR3 covers 15 residues. Per the germline V gene, CDR1 is SGHRS and CDR2 is YFSETQ. V was clipped by 4 bases and J by 4 bases, with 17 bases between them. As DNA, the CDR3 is TGCGCCAGCAGCCCCACGGCAGGGTGGGCCTATGGCTACACCTTC. Its translation: CASSPTAGWAYGYTF.

In this sample, this clonotype turned up many times. The chain uses TRBV10-1 and TRBJ2-7, with 9 nucleotides matching TRBD2. The CDR3 spans 15 residues. From germline, CDR1 is WNHNN and CDR2 SYGVQD (reference sequence). The V and J ends lost 3 bases and 7 bases, in that order; junction bases with no gene match: 10. The CDR3 protein is CASSDLAGGSGEQYF. The CDR3 DNA reads TGCGCCAGCAGTGATTTGGCGGGAGGGTCGGGGGAGCAGTACTTC.

This clonotype was counted at least ten times. The chain is built from TRBV7-8 and TRBJ2-1; TRBD2 matches 9 bases. The CDR3 length is 15 residues. Germline V lookup: CDR1 SGHVS, CDR2 FQNEAQ. With V trimmed by 2 bases and J by 4 bases, 3 bases remained unmatched. The CDR3 DNA reads TGTGCCAGCAGCTTAACGGGACTAGCTTACAATGAGCAGTTCTTC. Translated: CASSLTGLAYNEQFF.